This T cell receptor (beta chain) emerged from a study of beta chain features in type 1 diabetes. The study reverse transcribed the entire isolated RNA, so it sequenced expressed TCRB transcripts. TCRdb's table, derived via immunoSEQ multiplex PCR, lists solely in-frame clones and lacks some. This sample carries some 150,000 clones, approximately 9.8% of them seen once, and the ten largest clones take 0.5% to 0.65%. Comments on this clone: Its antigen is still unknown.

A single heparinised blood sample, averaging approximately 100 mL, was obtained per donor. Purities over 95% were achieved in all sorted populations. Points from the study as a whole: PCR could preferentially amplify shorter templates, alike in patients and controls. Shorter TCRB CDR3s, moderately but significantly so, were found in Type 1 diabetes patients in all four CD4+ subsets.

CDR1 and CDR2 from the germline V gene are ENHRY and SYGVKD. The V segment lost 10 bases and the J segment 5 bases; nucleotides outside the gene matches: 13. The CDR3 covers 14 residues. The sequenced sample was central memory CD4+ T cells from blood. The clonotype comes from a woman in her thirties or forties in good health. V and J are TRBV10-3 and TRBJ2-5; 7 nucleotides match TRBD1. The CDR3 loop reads CATRVTGSTETQYF. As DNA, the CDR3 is TGTGCCACCCGGGTGACAGGGAGTACCGAGACCCAGTACTTC.